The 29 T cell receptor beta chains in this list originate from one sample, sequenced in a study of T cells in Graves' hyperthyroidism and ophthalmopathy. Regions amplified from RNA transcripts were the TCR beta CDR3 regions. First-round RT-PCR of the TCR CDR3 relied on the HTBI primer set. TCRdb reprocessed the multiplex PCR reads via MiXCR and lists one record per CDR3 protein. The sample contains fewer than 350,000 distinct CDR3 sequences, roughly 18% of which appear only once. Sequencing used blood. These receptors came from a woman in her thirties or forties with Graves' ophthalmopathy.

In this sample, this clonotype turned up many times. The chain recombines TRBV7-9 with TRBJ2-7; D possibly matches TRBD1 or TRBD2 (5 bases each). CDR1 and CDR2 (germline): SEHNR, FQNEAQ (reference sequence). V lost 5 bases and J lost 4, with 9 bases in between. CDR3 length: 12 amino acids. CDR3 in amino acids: CASSRGDYEQYF. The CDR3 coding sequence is TGTGCCAGCAGCCGAGGGGATTACGAGCAGTACTTC.

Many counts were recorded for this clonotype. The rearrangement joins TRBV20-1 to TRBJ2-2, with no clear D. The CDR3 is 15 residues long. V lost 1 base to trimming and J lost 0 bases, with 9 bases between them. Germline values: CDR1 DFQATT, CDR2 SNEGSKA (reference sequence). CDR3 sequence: CSARGLIANTGELFF. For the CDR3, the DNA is TGCAGTGCTAGAGGACTCATCGCGAACACCGGGGAGCTGTTTTTT.

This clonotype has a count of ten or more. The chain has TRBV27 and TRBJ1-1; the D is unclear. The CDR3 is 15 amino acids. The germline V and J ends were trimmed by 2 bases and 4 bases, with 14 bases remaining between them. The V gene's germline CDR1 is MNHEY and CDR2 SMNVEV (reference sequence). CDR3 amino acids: CASSLRLPLGTEAFF. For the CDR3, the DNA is TGTGCCAGCAGTTTAAGGCTCCCCTTGGGCACTGAAGCTTTCTTT.

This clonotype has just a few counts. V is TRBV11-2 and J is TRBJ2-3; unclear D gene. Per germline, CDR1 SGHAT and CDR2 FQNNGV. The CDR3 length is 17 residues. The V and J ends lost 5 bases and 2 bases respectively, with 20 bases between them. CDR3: CASSLSISQEYTDTQYF. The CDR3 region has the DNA TGTGCCAGCAGCCTCTCCATTTCGCAAGAGTACACAGATACGCAGTATTTT.

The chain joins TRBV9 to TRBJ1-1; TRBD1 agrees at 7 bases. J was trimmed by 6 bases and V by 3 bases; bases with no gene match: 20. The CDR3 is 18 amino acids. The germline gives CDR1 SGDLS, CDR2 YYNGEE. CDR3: CASSEPRPATGRNAEAFF. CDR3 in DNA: TGTGCCAGCAGCGAACCAAGACCCGCGACAGGGCGAAACGCTGAAGCTTTCTTT.

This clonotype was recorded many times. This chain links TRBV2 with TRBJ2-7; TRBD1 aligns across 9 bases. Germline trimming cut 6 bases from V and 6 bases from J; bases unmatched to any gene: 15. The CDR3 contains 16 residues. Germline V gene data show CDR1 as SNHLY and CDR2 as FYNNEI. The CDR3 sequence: CASSDSGTGPKGEQYF. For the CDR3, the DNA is TGTGCCAGCAGCGACTCCGGGACAGGGCCAAAGGGCGAGCAGTACTTC.

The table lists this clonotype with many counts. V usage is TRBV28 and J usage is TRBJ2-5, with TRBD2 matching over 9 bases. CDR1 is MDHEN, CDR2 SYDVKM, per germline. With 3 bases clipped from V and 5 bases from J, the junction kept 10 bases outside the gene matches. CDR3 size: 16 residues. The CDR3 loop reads CASSLGVSGGPETQYF. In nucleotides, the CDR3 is TGTGCCAGCAGTTTGGGTGTCAGCGGGGGGCCTGAGACCCAGTACTTC.

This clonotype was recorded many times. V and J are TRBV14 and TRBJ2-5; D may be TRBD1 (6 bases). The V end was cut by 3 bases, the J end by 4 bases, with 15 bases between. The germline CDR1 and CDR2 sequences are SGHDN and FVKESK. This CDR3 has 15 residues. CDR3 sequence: CASSQLTGAGETQYF. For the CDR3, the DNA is TGTGCCAGCAGCCAGCTGACAGGTGCGGGAGAGACCCAGTACTTC.

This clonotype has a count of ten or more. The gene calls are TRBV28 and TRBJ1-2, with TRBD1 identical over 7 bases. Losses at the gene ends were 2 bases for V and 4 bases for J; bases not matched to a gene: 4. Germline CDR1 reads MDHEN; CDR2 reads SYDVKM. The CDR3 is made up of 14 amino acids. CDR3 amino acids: CASSLTGTVYGYTF. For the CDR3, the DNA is TGTGCCAGCAGTTTAACCGGGACAGTCTATGGCTACACCTTC.

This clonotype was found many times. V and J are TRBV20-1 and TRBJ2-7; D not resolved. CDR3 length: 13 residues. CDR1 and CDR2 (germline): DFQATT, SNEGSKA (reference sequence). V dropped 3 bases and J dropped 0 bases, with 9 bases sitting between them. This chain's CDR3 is CSARRSSSYEQYF. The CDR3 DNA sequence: TGCAGTGCTAGGAGGTCCAGCTCCTACGAGCAGTACTTC.

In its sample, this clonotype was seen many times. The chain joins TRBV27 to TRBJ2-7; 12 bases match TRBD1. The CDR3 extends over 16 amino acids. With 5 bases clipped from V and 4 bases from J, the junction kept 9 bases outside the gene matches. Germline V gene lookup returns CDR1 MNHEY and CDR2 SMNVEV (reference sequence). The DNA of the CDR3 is TGTGCCAGCAGTACATTGCCGGGACAGGGGGCTTACGAGCAGTACTTC. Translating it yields CASSTLPGQGAYEQYF.

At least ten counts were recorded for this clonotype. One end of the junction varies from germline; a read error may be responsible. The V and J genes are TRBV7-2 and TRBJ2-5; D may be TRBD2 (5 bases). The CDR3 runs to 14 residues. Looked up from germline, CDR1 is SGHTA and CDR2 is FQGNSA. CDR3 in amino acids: CASSLVASQETQYF. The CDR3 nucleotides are TGCGCCAGCAGCTTAGTAGCGAGCCAAGAGACCCAGTACTTC.

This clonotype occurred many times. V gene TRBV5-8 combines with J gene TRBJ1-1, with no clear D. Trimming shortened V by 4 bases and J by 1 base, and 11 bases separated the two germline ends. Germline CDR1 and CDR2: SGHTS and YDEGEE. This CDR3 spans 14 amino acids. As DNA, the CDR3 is TGTGCCAGCAGCAACCCCCGGGAGAACACTGAAGCTTTCTTT. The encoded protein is CASSNPRENTEAFF.

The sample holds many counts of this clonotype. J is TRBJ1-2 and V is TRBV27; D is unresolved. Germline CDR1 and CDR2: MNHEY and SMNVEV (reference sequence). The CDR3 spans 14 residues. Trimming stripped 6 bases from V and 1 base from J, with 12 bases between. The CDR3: CASRPLVNNYGYTF. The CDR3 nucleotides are TGTGCCAGCAGACCCCTCGTAAATAACTATGGCTACACCTTC.

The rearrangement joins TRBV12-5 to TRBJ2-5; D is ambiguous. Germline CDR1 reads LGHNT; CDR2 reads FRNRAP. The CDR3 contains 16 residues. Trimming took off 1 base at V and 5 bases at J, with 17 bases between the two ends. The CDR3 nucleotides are TGTGCTAGTGGTTTGGCTACTTCGGGCCTGCGGGAGACCCAGTACTTC. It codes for CASGLATSGLRETQYF.

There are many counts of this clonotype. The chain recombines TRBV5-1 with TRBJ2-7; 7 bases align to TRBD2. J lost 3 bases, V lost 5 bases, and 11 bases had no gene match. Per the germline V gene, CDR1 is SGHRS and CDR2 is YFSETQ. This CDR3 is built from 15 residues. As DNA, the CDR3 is TGCGCCAGCAGACCCAGTGGGACTACGTACTACGAGCAGTACTTC. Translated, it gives CASRPSGTTYYEQYF. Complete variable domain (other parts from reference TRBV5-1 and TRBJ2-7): KAGVTQTPRYLIKTRGQQVTLSCSPISGHRSVSWYQQTPGQGLQFLFEYFSETQRNKGNFPGRFSGRQFSNSRSEMNVSTLELGDSALYLCASRPSGTTYYEQYFGPGTRLTVT.

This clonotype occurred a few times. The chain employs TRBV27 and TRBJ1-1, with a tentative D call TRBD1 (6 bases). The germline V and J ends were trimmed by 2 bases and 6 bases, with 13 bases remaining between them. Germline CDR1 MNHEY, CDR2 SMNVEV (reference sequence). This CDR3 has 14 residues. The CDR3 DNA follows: TGTGCCAGCAGTTTAGAGGGCAGGGGACCTGAAGCTTTCTTT. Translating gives CASSLEGRGPEAFF.

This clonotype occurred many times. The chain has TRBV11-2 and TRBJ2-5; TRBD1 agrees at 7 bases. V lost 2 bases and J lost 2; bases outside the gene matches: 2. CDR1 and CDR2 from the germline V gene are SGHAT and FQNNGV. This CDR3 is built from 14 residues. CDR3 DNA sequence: TGTGCCAGCAGCTTAACAGGGGCTCAAGAGACCCAGTACTTC. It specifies CASSLTGAQETQYF.

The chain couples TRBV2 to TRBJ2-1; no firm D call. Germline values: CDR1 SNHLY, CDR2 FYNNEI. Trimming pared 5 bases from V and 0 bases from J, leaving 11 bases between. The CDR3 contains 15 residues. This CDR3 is CASSNGLSSYNEQFF. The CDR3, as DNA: TGTGCCAGCAGTAATGGGCTGAGCTCCTACAATGAGCAGTTCTTC.

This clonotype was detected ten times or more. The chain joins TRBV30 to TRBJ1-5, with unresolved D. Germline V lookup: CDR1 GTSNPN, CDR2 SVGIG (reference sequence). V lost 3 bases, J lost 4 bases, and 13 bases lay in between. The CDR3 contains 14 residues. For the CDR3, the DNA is TGTGCCTGGAGCTCGAACGGTGGTAATCAGCCCCAGCATTTT. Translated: CAWSSNGGNQPQHF.

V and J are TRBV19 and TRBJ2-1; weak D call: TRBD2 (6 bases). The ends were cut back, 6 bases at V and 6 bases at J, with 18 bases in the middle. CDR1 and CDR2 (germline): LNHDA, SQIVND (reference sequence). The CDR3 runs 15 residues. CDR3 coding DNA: TGTGCCAGTAGGGTAGGTAGGGACTTCTCCAATGAGCAGTTCTTC. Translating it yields CASRVGRDFSNEQFF.

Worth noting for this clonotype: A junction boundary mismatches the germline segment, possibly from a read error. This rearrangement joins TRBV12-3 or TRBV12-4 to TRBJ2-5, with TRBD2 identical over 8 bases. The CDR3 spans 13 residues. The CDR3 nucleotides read TGCGCCAGCAGCGGGGGCCTCGAAGAGACCCAGTACTTC. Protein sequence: CASSGGLEETQYF.

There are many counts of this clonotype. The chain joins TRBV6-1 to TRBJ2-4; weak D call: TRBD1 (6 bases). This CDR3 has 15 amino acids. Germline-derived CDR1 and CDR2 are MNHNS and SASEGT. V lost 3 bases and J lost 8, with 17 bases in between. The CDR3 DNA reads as TGTGCCAGCAGTGAGACAGGTTGGGGGTTATACATTCAGTACTTC. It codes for CASSETGWGLYIQYF.

The CDR3 nucleotides are TGTGCCAGCAGTTTGACACAGGGGATTGTCGGGGAGCTGTTTTTT. Its translation: CASSLTQGIVGELFF. The gene calls are TRBV6-2 or TRBV6-3 and TRBJ2-2; 7 bases fit TRBD1. The V gene end was trimmed by 4 bases and the J gene end by 7 bases; junction bases not matched to a gene: 9. This CDR3 is 15 amino acids long. The germline CDR1 and CDR2 sequences are MNHEY and SVGEGT.

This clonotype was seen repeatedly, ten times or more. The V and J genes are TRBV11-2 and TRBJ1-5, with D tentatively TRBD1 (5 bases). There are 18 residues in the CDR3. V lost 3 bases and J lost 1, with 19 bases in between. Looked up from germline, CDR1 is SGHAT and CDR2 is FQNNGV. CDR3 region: CASSFCRGEEGSNQPQHF. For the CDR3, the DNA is TGTGCCAGCAGCTTTTGCCGGGGAGAGGAGGGGAGCAATCAGCCCCAGCATTTT.

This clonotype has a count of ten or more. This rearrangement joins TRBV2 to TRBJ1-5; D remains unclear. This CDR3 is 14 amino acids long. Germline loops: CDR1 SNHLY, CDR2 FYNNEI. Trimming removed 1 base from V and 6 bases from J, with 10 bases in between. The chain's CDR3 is CASSEGLGSQPQHF. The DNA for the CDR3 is TGTGCCAGCAGTGAAGGGTTGGGGAGTCAGCCCCAGCATTTT. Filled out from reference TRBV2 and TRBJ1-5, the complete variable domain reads EPEVTQTPSHQVTQMGQEVILRCVPISNHLYFYWYRQILGQKVEFLVSFYNNEISEKSEIFDDQFSVERPDGSNFTLKIRSTKLEDSAMYFCASSEGLGSQPQHFGDGTRLSIL.

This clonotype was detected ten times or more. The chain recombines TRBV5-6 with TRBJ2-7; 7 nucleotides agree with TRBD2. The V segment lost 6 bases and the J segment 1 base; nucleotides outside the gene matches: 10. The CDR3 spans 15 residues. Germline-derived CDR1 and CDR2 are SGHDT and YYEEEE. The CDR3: CASKPRAGFSYEQYF. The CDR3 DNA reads TGTGCCAGCAAACCACGAGCGGGATTTTCCTACGAGCAGTACTTC.

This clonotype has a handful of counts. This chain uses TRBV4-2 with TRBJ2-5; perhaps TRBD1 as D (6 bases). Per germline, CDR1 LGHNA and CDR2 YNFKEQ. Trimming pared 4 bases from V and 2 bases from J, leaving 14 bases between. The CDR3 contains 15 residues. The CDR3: CASSPRRQVQETQYF. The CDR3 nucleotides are TGTGCCAGCAGCCCAAGAAGACAGGTTCAAGAGACCCAGTACTTC.

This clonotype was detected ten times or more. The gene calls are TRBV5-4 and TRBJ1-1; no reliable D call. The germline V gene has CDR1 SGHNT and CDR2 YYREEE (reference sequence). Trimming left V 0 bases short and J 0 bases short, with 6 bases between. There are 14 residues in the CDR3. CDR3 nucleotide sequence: TGTGCCAGCAGCTTGGGACTCATGAACACTGAAGCTTTCTTT. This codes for CASSLGLMNTEAFF. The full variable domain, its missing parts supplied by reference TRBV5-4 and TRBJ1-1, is ETGVTQSPTHLIKTRGQQVTLRCSSQSGHNTVSWYQQALGQGPQFIFQYYREEENGRGNFPPRFSGLQFPNYSSELNVNALELDDSALYLCASSLGLMNTEAFFGQGTRLTVV.